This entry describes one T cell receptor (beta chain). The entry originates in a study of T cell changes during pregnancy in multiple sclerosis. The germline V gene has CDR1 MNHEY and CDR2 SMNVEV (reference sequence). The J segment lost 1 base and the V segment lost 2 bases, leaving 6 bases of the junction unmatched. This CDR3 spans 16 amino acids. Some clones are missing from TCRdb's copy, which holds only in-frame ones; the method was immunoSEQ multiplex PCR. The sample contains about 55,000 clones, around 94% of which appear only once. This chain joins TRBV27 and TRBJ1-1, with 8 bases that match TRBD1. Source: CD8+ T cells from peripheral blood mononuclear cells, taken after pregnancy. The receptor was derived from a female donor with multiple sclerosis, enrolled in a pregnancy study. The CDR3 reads CASSLRFTGGNTEAFF. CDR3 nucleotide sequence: TGTGCCAGCAGTTTAAGGTTCACAGGGGGGAACACTGAAGCTTTCTTT.